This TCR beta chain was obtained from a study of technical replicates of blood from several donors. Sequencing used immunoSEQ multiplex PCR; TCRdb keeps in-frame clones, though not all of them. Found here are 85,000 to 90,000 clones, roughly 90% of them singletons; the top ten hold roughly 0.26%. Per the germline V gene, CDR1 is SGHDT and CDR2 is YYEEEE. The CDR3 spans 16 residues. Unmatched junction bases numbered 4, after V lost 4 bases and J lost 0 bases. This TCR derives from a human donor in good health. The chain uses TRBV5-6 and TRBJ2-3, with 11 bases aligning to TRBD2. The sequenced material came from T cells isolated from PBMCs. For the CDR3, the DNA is TGTGCCAGCAGCCACAGACTAGCGGGGAGCACAGATACGCAGTATTTT. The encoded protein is CASSHRLAGSTDTQYF. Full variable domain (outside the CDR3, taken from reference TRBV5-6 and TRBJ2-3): DAGVTQSPTHLIKTRGQQVTLRCSPKSGHDTVSWYQQALGQGPQFIFQYYEEEERQRGNFPDRFSGHQFPNYSSELNVNALLLGDSALYLCASSHRLAGSTDTQYFGPGTRLTVL.